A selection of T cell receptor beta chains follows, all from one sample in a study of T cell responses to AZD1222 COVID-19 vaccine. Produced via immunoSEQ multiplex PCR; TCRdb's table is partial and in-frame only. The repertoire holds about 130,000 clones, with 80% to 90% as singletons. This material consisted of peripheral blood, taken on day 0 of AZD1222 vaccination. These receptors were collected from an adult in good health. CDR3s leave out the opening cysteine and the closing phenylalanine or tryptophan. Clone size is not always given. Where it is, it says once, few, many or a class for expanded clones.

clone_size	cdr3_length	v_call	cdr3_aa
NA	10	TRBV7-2	ASSPRGQPQH
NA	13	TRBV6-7	ASSYPQGVNGELF
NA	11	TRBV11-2	AGAESRHNEQF
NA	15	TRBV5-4	ASSFKGLAANTDTQY
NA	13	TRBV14	ASSPRLAGSYEQY
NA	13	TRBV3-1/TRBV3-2	ASSQVGGYSGELF
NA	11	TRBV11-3	ASSLEVALRQY
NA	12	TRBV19	ASSIGLQGLTQY
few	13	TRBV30	AWEGQTFMNTEAF
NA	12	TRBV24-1	ATSGSGTEQKLF
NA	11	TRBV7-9	ASSMGVGETQY
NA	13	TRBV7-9	ASSLGQSSGNTIY
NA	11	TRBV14	ASSQDFQGEAF
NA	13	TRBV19	ASTFLPGSNQPQH
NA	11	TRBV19	ASSIGRGSEAF
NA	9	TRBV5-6	ASSLMGKLF
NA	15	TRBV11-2	ASSQPQGASGANVLT
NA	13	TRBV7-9	ASSRAPGESYEQY
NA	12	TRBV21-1	ASSSRYNYYGYT
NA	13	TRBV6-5	ASSYSGPHRTEAF
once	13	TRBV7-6	ASSPNRGGNQPQH
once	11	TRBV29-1	SVDSGAGEGYT
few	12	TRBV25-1	ASSGLGYNYGYT
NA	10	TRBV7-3	ASGHGDTEAF
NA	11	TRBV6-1	ASSETSLREAF
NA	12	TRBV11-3	ASSSQEGHETQY